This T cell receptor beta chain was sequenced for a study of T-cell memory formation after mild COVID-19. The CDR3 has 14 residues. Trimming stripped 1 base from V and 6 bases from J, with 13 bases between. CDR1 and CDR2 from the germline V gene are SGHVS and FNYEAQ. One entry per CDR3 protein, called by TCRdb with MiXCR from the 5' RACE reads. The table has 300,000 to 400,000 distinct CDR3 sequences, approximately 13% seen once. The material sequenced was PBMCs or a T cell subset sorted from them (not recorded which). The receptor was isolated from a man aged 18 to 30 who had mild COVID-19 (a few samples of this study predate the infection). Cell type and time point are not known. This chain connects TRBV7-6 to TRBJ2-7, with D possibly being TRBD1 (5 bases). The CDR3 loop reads CASSLEAGHAEQYF. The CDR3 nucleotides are TGTGCCAGCAGCTTAGAAGCCGGACATGCCGAGCAGTACTTC.